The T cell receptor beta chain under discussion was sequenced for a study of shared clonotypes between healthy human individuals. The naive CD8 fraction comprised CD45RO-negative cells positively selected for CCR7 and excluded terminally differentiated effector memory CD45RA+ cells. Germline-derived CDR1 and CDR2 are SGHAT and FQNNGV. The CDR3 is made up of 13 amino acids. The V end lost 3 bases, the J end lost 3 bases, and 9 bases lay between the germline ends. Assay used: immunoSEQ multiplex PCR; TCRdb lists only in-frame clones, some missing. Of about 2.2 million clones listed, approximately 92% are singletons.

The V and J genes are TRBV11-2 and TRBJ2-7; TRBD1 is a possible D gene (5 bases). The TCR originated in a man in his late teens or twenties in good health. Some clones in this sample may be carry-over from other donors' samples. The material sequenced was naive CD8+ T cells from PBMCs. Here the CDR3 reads CASSFWQGYEQYF. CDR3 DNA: TGTGCCAGCAGCTTCTGGCAGGGCTACGAGCAGTACTTC.